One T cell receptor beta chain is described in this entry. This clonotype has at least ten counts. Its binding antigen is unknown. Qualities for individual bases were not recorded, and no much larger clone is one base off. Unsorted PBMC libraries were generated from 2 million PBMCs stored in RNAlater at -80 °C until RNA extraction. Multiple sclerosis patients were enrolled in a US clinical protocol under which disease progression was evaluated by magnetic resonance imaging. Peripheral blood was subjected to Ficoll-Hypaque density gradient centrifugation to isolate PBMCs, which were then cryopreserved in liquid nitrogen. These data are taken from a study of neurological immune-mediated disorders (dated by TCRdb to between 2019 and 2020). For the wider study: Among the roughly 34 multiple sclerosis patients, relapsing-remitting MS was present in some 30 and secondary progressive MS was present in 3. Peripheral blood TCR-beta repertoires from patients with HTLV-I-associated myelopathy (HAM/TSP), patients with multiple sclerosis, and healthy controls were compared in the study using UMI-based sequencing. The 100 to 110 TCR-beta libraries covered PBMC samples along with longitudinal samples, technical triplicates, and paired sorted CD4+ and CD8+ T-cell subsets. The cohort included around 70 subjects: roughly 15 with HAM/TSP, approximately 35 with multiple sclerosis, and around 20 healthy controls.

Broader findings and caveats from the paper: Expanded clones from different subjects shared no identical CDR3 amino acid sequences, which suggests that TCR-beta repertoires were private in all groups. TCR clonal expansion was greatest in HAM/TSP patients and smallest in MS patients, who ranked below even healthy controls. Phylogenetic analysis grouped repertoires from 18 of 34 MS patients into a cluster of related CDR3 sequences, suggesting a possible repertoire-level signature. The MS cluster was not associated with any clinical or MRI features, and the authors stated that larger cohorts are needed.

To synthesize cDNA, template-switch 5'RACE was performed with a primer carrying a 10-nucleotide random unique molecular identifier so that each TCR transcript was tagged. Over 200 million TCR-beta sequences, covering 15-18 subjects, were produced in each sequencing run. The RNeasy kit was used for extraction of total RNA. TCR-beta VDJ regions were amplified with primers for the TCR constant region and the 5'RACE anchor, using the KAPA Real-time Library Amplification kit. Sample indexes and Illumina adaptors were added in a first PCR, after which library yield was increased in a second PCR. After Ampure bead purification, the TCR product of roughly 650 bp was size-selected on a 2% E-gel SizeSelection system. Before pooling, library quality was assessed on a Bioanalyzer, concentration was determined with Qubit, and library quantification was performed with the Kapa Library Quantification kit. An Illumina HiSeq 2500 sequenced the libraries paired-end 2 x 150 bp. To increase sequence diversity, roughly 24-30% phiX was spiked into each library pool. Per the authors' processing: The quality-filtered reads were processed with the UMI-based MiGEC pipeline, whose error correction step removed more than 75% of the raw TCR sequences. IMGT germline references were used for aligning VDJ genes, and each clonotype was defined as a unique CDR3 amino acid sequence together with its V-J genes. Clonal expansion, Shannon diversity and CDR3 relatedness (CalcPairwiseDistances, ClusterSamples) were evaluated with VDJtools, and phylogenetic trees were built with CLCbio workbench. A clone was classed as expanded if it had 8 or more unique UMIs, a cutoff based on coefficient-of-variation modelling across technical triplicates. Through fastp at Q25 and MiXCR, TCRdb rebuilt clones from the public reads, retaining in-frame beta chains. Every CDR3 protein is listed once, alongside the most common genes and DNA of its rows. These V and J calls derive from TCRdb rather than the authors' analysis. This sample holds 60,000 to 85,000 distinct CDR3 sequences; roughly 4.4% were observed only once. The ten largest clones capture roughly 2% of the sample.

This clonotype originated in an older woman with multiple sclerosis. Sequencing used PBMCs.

This receptor has the CDR3 CASSSGRGRKSGELFF. The sequenced DNA: TGTGCCAGCAGTTCGGGGAGGGGGCGTAAGTCCGGGGAGCTGTTTTTT. The rearranged segments are TRBV9 and TRBJ2-2, with a tentative D call of TRBD1 or TRBD2, each matching 7 bases. From a lookup of the germline V gene, CDR1 and CDR2 are SGDLS and YYNGEE. The V and J ends are trimmed by 5 bases and 6 bases, leaving 20 bases between them. The CDR3 goes from the cysteine to the phenylalanine over 16 residues. This entry keeps only the CDR3 DNA: 48 bases, framed from base 1.